The 30 T cell receptor beta chains below come from one sample, sequenced in a study of cytomegalovirus exposure and HLA in healthy donors. This PCR relied on a set of 60 Vbeta primers and 13 Jbeta primers. This table comes from immunoSEQ multiplex PCR, and its TCRdb copy is limited to in-frame clones, with some not included. Of fewer than 150,000 clones listed, roughly 75% are singletons. Sequences were obtained from PBMCs. All receptors come from a man aged 25 to 40 in good health.

V usage is TRBV19 and J usage is TRBJ2-6, with 7 bases aligning to TRBD1. The CDR3 is made up of 20 amino acids. CDR1 LNHDA and CDR2 SQIVND come from the germline V gene (reference sequence). V lost 2 bases to trimming and J lost 0 bases; unmatched junction nucleotides: 13. CDR3 region: CASSINAGTGVLSGANVLTF. The CDR3 DNA sequence: TGTGCCAGTAGTATAAACGCTGGAACAGGGGTCCTCTCTGGGGCCAACGTCCTGACTTTC.

The rearrangement uses TRBV5-1 and TRBJ2-7, with TRBD2 as a possible D gene (6 bases). This CDR3 has 18 residues. Germline CDR1 reads SGHRS; CDR2 reads YFSETQ. V lost 4 bases to trimming and J lost 0 bases, with 23 bases between them. The DNA of the CDR3 is TGCGCCAGCAGCCGGTCGGGTGGGGTCGGGAGAGGCTCCTACGAGCAGTACTTC. Its protein product is CASSRSGGVGRGSYEQYF.

The gene calls are TRBV9 and TRBJ2-1; D is uncertain. The CDR3 length is 12 residues. The V gene's germline CDR1 is SGDLS and CDR2 YYNGEE. V was pared by 4 bases and J by 6 bases, with 8 bases between. The DNA for the CDR3 is TGTGCCAGCAGCCTCACTTTCAATGAGCAGTTCTTC. Its translation: CASSLTFNEQFF.

The chain joins TRBV5-6 to TRBJ2-7; D remains unclear. The length of the CDR3 is 12 residues. The germline V and J ends were trimmed by 3 bases and 6 bases, with 10 bases remaining between them. Germline V gives CDR1 SGHDT, CDR2 YYEEEE. For the CDR3, the DNA is TGTGCCAGCAGCTCCTATGTTAGCGAGCAGTACTTC. It yields the protein CASSSYVSEQYF. The full variable domain, with the rest looked up from reference TRBV5-6 and TRBJ2-7, is DAGVTQSPTHLIKTRGQQVTLRCSPKSGHDTVSWYQQALGQGPQFIFQYYEEEERQRGNFPDRFSGHQFPNYSSELNVNALLLGDSALYLCASSSYVSEQYFGPGTRLTVT.

The rearrangement uses TRBV12-5 and TRBJ1-2; tentative D call: TRBD1 (6 bases). The CDR3 runs to 13 residues. Germline V gene data show CDR1 as LGHNT and CDR2 as FRNRAP. With 5 bases removed from V and 9 bases from J, the gap between germline ends came to 16 bases. This CDR3 reads CASGGDIRTSYTF. The CDR3 nucleotides read TGTGCTAGTGGTGGGGACATTCGAACGAGCTACACCTTC.

V and J are TRBV7-9 and TRBJ2-3; D is possibly TRBD1 (5 bases). Trimming pared 0 bases from V and 6 bases from J, leaving 13 bases between. The CDR3 runs 15 residues. Per the germline V gene, CDR1 is SEHNR and CDR2 is FQNEAQ (reference sequence). This CDR3 is CASSLARQPGDTQYF. CDR3 DNA sequence: TGTGCCAGCAGCTTAGCCCGACAGCCAGGGGATACGCAGTATTTT.

The chain couples TRBV2 to TRBJ1-2; D not certain. The CDR3 has 13 amino acids. V lost 6 bases and J 2 bases, leaving 10 bases between the germline ends. Looked up from germline, CDR1 is SNHLY and CDR2 is FYNNEI. CDR3 sequence: CASSPGNNYGYTF. In DNA, the CDR3 is TGTGCCAGCAGCCCCGGGAACAACTATGGCTACACCTTC.

The sample holds a few counts of this clone. The J gene is TRBJ2-3, the V gene TRBV11-2; 9 nucleotides line up with TRBD2. CDR3 length: 17 amino acids. The trim removed 0 bases at V and 5 bases at J, leaving 9 bases unmatched. Germline lookup yields CDR1 SGHAT and CDR2 FQNNGV. The CDR3 loop is CASSLELAGSVLDTQYF. The CDR3 nucleotides are TGTGCCAGCAGCTTAGAACTAGCGGGTTCGGTATTAGATACGCAGTATTTT. Filled out from reference TRBV11-2 and TRBJ2-3, the complete variable domain reads EAGVAQSPRYKIIEKRQSVAFWCNPISGHATLYWYQQILGQGPKLLIQFQNNGVVDDSQLPKDRFSAERLKGVDSTLKIQPAKLEDSAVYLCASSLELAGSVLDTQYFGPGTRLTVL.

Only a few counts were recorded for this clone. The rearrangement uses TRBV15 and TRBJ1-2, with TRBD1 identical over 9 bases. The CDR3 is made up of 16 amino acids. Looked up from germline, CDR1 is LNHNV and CDR2 is YYDKDF (reference sequence). V gave up 3 bases and J gave up 2 bases; unmatched junction bases: 7. The CDR3 sequence: CATSRTQGAANYGYTF. The CDR3 DNA sequence: TGTGCCACCAGCAGGACACAGGGGGCAGCGAACTATGGCTACACCTTC.

V gene TRBV23-1 combines with J gene TRBJ2-7, with TRBD2 as a possible D gene (7 bases). TRBV23-1 is placed among ORFs of uncertain function. CDR3 size: 16 residues. The ends were cut back, 2 bases at V and 2 bases at J, with 16 bases in the middle. Here the CDR3 reads CASSQGVVGGAYEQYF. The CDR3 DNA is TGCGCCAGCAGTCAAGGAGTGGTAGGGGGGGCCTACGAGCAGTACTTC.

This chain uses TRBV13 with TRBJ2-5; a possible D gene is TRBD1 (6 bases). V lost 5 bases, J lost 0 bases, and 10 bases lay in between. The CDR3 sequence is 14 residues long. Germline CDR1 is PRHDT and CDR2 is FYEKMQ (reference sequence). This CDR3 reads CASSPRGYQETQYF. The CDR3 coding sequence is TGTGCCAGCAGCCCCAGGGGTTACCAAGAGACCCAGTACTTC.

This rearrangement joins TRBV5-1 to TRBJ2-5; 11 nucleotides match TRBD1. CDR3 length equals 18 residues. J gave up 1 base and V 4 bases, and 12 bases lay outside the gene matches. Germline assignment: CDR1 SGHRS and CDR2 YFSETQ. The CDR3 loop is CASSKGQGAPPRQETQYF. CDR3 DNA sequence: TGCGCCAGCAGCAAAGGACAGGGGGCGCCCCCTCGCCAAGAGACCCAGTACTTC.

There are a few counts of this clone. The chain combines TRBV7-9 with TRBJ2-5; 7 bases align to TRBD2. CDR3 length: 15 amino acids. The V gene end was trimmed by 4 bases and the J gene end by 4 bases; junction bases not matched to a gene: 9. In germline, CDR1 is SEHNR, CDR2 FQNEAQ (reference sequence). The CDR3 reads CASSSPGWEGETQYF. As DNA, the CDR3 is TGTGCCAGCAGCTCCCCCGGTTGGGAGGGAGAGACCCAGTACTTC.

The CDR3 DNA follows: TGTGCCAGCACTTTCTCTGGGGCCAACGTCCTGACTTTC. This codes for CASTFSGANVLTF. The chain links TRBV25-1 to TRBJ2-6; D ambiguous. Germline V CDR1 and CDR2: MGHDK, SYGVNS. There are 13 residues in the CDR3. Trimming left V 7 bases short and J 0 bases short, with 4 bases between. The whole variable domain, remainder taken from reference TRBV25-1 and TRBJ2-6, is EADIYQTPRYLVIGTGKKITLECSQTMGHDKMYWYQQDPGMELHLIHYSYGVNSTEKGDLSSESTVSRIRTEHFPLTLESARPSHTSQYLCASTFSGANVLTFGAGSRLTVL.

CDR3 nucleotides: TGTGCCAGCAGGAGAGAGGCCGGGACAGGAGGAGAAAAACTGTTTTTT. Translating gives CASRREAGTGGEKLFF. The chain recombines TRBV27 with TRBJ1-4; 8 bases map to TRBD1. J gave up 8 bases and V 6 bases, and 14 bases lay outside the gene matches. Germline V gene sequence: CDR1 MNHEY, CDR2 SMNVEV (reference sequence). The CDR3 covers 16 residues.

The table lists this clone with a few counts. This rearrangement joins TRBV4-3 to TRBJ2-5; weak D call: TRBD2 (5 bases). The J call is uncertain, as TRBJ2-7 better fits the DNA end. There are 16 residues in the CDR3. Germline lookup yields CDR1 LGHNA and CDR2 YSLEER. The CDR3 is CASSQDSGSPSYEQYF. DNA for the CDR3: TGCGCCAGCAGCCAAGATTCGGGAAGCCCCTCCTACGAGCAGTACTTC.

This chain joins TRBV5-4 and TRBJ2-3; TRBD2 matches at 9 bases. The CDR3 extends over 17 amino acids. The trim removed 1 base at V and 0 bases at J, leaving 6 bases unmatched. Looked up from germline, CDR1 is SGHNT and CDR2 is YYREEE (reference sequence). The CDR3 DNA follows: TGTGCCAGCAGCTTGACCCTCCTAGCGGGAAGCACAGATACGCAGTATTTT. Translation: CASSLTLLAGSTDTQYF.

This clone was picked up one time. V usage is TRBV4-1 and J usage is TRBJ1-1, with TRBD1 identical over 12 bases. J gave up 1 base and V 6 bases, and 6 bases lay outside the gene matches. The CDR3 is 16 amino acids. Germline V gives CDR1 MGHRA, CDR2 YSYEKL. The DNA of the CDR3 is TGCGCCAGCAGAGAGGGACAGGGGGCAAAGAACACTGAAGCTTTCTTT. This gives the protein CASREGQGAKNTEAFF.

The J gene is TRBJ2-2, the V gene TRBV4-1; TRBD1 might be the D (6 bases). The germline V gene encodes CDR1 MGHRA and CDR2 YSYEKL. This CDR3 spans 15 amino acids. Trimming cost V 3 bases and J 1 base, with 9 bases left between them. The CDR3 reads CASSQGTLNTGELFF. DNA for the CDR3: TGCGCCAGCAGCCAGGGGACACTGAACACCGGGGAGCTGTTTTTT.

This chain links TRBV30 with TRBJ2-7; 11 bases fit TRBD1. Germline V CDR1 and CDR2: GTSNPN, SVGIG (reference sequence). The CDR3 extends over 11 amino acids. The CDR3 region is CAGTGGYEQYF. In DNA form, the CDR3 reads TGTGCAGGGACAGGGGGCTACGAGCAGTACTTC.

The chain couples TRBV7-8 to TRBJ2-4; 7 bases fit TRBD2. Germline values: CDR1 SGHVS, CDR2 FQNEAQ. The CDR3 is made up of 13 amino acids. The V gene end was trimmed by 4 bases and the J gene end by 10 bases; junction bases not matched to a gene: 7. The CDR3 region is CASSSASGEIQYF. In DNA, the CDR3 is TGTGCCAGCAGCTCTGCTAGCGGCGAAATTCAGTACTTC. Full variable domain (remainder filled in from reference TRBV7-8 and TRBJ2-4): GAGVSQSPRYKVAKRGQDVALRCDPISGHVSLFWYQQALGQGPEFLTYFQNEAQLDKSGLPSDRFFAERPEGSVSTLKIQRTQQEDSAVYLCASSSASGEIQYFGAGTRLSVL.

There are a few counts of this clone. The chain combines TRBV7-9 with TRBJ2-1, with TRBD2 identical over 9 bases. V dropped 5 bases and J dropped 4; count of bases not matched to a gene: 3. Germline V gene lookup returns CDR1 SEHNR and CDR2 FQNEAQ (reference sequence). CDR3 length equals 14 residues. DNA for the CDR3: TGTGCCAGCAGCCCGGGACTAGCTTACAATGAGCAGTTCTTC. Protein product: CASSPGLAYNEQFF.

This chain connects TRBV5-4 to TRBJ2-5; 14 positions agree with TRBD2. Germline CDR1 is SGHNT and CDR2 is YYREEE (reference sequence). J was trimmed by 4 bases and V by 3 bases; bases with no gene match: 8. CDR3 size: 17 residues. The DNA for the CDR3 is TGTGCCAGCAGCTGGGGGGGGACTAGCGGGAGCAGAGAGACCCAGTACTTC. Translated: CASSWGGTSGSRETQYF. The variable domain in full, with the rest retrieved from reference TRBV5-4 and TRBJ2-5, is ETGVTQSPTHLIKTRGQQVTLRCSSQSGHNTVSWYQQALGQGPQFIFQYYREEENGRGNFPPRFSGLQFPNYSSELNVNALELDDSALYLCASSWGGTSGSRETQYFGPGTRLLVL.

The chain is built from TRBV11-2 and TRBJ2-1, with 10 bases that match TRBD2. Losses at the gene ends were 4 bases for V and 0 bases for J; bases not matched to a gene: 12. Germline-derived CDR1 and CDR2 are SGHAT and FQNNGV. This CDR3 comprises 19 residues. CDR3 DNA: TGTGCCAGCAGCTCAAGCACAATCTCTAGCGGGAGCTCCTACAATGAGCAGTTCTTC. This translates into CASSSSTISSGSSYNEQFF.

The chain combines TRBV10-1 with TRBJ2-5, with a tentative D call TRBD1 (5 bases). V dropped 3 bases and J dropped 7 bases, with 18 bases sitting between them. The CDR3 is made up of 15 amino acids. Germline-derived CDR1 and CDR2 are WNHNN and SYGVQD (reference sequence). The CDR3 sequence is CASSDGQGVRTTQYF. CDR3 coding DNA: TGCGCCAGCAGTGATGGGCAGGGCGTCCGGACGACCCAGTACTTC.

The rearrangement uses TRBV21-1 and TRBJ2-1; the DNA was not used to check the table's D call, TRBD1. TRBV21-1 is labeled a pseudogene. This CDR3 region has 16 residues. CDR3 in DNA: TGTGCCAGCAGCCTTCGGACAGGGGTCCCCTACAATGAGCAGTTCTTC. Translation gives CASSLRTGVPYNEQFF.

This clone turned up a few times. The chain carries TRBV11-2 and TRBJ2-7; D possibly corresponds to TRBD2 (5 bases). V lost 1 base to trimming and J lost 2 bases, with 9 bases between them. From germline, CDR1 is SGHAT and CDR2 FQNNGV. The CDR3 spans 14 residues. The CDR3 DNA follows: TGTGCCAGCAGCTTAGTGGGAGCCGCCTACGAGCAGTACTTC. It is translated as CASSLVGAAYEQYF.

The chain couples TRBV28 to TRBJ1-1; D ambiguous. The V gene's germline CDR1 is MDHEN and CDR2 SYDVKM. Trimming cost V 10 bases and J 4 bases, with 13 bases left between them. This CDR3 is built from 12 residues. The CDR3 protein is CATHPGFTEAFF. CDR3 bases: TGTGCCACCCACCCGGGTTTCACTGAAGCTTTCTTT.

V usage is TRBV4-3 and J usage is TRBJ2-2, with D possibly TRBD1 on 7 matching bases. This CDR3 is built from 16 residues. V was clipped by 0 bases and J by 1 base, with 9 bases between them. Germline V gives CDR1 LGHNA, CDR2 YSLEER. For the CDR3, the DNA is TGCGCCAGCAGCCAAGATCAGGGGGGGAACACCGGGGAGCTGTTTTTT. Protein product: CASSQDQGGNTGELFF.

CDR3 sequence (DNA): TGCAGCGTCGCACTTAATACAGGGGGCAATCAGCCCCAGCATTTT. Translated: CSVALNTGGNQPQHF. The V and J genes are TRBV29-1 and TRBJ1-5, with TRBD1 identical over 7 bases. Losses at the gene ends were 6 bases for V and 2 bases for J; bases not matched to a gene: 10. Germline V gives CDR1 SQVTM, CDR2 ANQGSEA. The CDR3 loop spans 15 amino acids.